This TCR beta chain stems from a study of T cells after yellow fever vaccination. With 1 base clipped from V and 2 bases from J, the junction kept 4 bases outside the gene matches. Germline lookup yields CDR1 MGHRA and CDR2 YSYEKL. The CDR3 spans 15 residues. MiXCR was run by TCRdb on the 5' RACE reads, yielding one entry per CDR3 protein. The sample yields fewer than 650,000 distinct CDR3 sequences, 21% seen once. This chain joins TRBV4-1 and TRBJ2-5, with TRBD2 matching over 7 bases. The sequence was collected from a man aged 18 to 30 who received the YFV17D yellow fever vaccine. Here the sequenced sample was PBMCs, taken approximately 22 days after the first yellow fever vaccination. The CDR3 is CASSQGGGEQETQYF. Here the CDR3 DNA reads TGCGCCAGCAGCCAAGGGGGAGGGGAGCAAGAGACCCAGTACTTC.